A selection of T cell receptor beta chains follows, all from one sample in a study of cytomegalovirus exposure and HLA in healthy donors. This table comes from immunoSEQ multiplex PCR, and its TCRdb copy is limited to in-frame clones, with some not included. The table for this sample gives approximately 150,000 clones. The sequenced sample consisted of PBMCs. The origin of the receptors is a woman between 40 and 50 years old in good health and CMV-seronegative. Both conserved end residues are part of each CDR3. The D gene is left open where the match is weak.

v_call: TRBV27; d_call: TRBD1; j_call: TRBJ2-5; cdr3_nt: TGTGCCAGCAGTGTAACAGGGGGCGCAGAGACCCAGTACTTC; cdr3_aa: CASSVTGGAETQYF
v_call: TRBV18; d_call: NA; j_call: TRBJ1-4; cdr3_nt: TGTGCCAGCTCACGACTGCAGCCTAATGAAAAACTGTTTTTT; cdr3_aa: CASSRLQPNEKLFF
v_call: TRBV19; d_call: NA; j_call: TRBJ1-4; cdr3_nt: TGTGCCTCAACCCGGCGGGGGTTGGGACTGTTTTTT; cdr3_aa: CASTRRGLGLFF
v_call: TRBV7-3; d_call: TRBD2; j_call: TRBJ2-7; cdr3_nt: TGTGCCAGCAGCTTTACTAGCGGGGGGGCCTCCGAGCAGTACTTC; cdr3_aa: CASSFTSGGASEQYF
v_call: TRBV4-2; d_call: TRBD2; j_call: TRBJ2-3; cdr3_nt: TGTGCCAGCAGCCGCGGACCGGAGGGGAGCGGGGGGCCAGATACGCAGTATTTT; cdr3_aa: CASSRGPEGSGGPDTQYF
v_call: TRBV7-3; d_call: NA; j_call: TRBJ2-1; cdr3_nt: TGTGCCAGCAGCTCGTCCCGGGGACATGGGTCCTACAATGAGCAGTTCTTC; cdr3_aa: CASSSSRGHGSYNEQFF
v_call: TRBV6-6; d_call: NA; j_call: TRBJ1-1; cdr3_nt: TGTGCCAGCAGTTACTCGCGAAGAGGAGCTTTCTTT; cdr3_aa: CASSYSRRGAFF
v_call: TRBV6-5; d_call: NA; j_call: TRBJ1-3; cdr3_nt: TGTGCCAGCAGGCGGGAATCTGGAAACACCATATATTTT; cdr3_aa: CASRRESGNTIYF
v_call: TRBV11-1; d_call: NA; j_call: TRBJ2-5; cdr3_nt: TGTGCCAGCAGCGCAGGGCCCCCTTACAAAGAGACCCAGTACTTC; cdr3_aa: CASSAGPPYKETQYF
v_call: TRBV19; d_call: NA; j_call: TRBJ1-5; cdr3_nt: TGTGCCAGTAGTCCCCGCAGGGCTAGGAGCAATCAGCCCCAGCATTTT; cdr3_aa: CASSPRRARSNQPQHF
v_call: TRBV18; d_call: TRBD2; j_call: TRBJ2-5; cdr3_nt: TGTGCCAGCTCCCCCGGGGGGACGGAGACCCAGTACTTC; cdr3_aa: CASSPGGTETQYF
v_call: TRBV7-2; d_call: NA; j_call: TRBJ1-2; cdr3_nt: TGTGCCAGCAGCCCGCCTCTAGTCTATGGCTACACCTTC; cdr3_aa: CASSPPLVYGYTF
v_call: TRBV28; d_call: NA; j_call: TRBJ1-1; cdr3_nt: TGTGCCAGCAGTTTACCCGCCCAGGGAGCTTTCTTT; cdr3_aa: CASSLPAQGAFF
v_call: TRBV6-1; d_call: TRBD1; j_call: TRBJ1-2; cdr3_nt: TGTGCCAGTTTTTCGGGACAGGGAATCTCCGGCTACACCTTC; cdr3_aa: CASFSGQGISGYTF
v_call: TRBV7-2; d_call: TRBD2; j_call: TRBJ2-5; cdr3_nt: TGTGCCAGCACCACTAAAAGAGCGGGGGGACCAAAAGAGACCCAGTACTTC; cdr3_aa: CASTTKRAGGPKETQYF
v_call: TRBV7-9; d_call: NA; j_call: TRBJ1-1; cdr3_nt: TGTGCCAGCAGCGTGGGGGCCAGAATGAACACTGAAGCTTTCTTT; cdr3_aa: CASSVGARMNTEAFF
v_call: TRBV21-1; d_call: NA; j_call: TRBJ2-5; cdr3_nt: TGTGCCAGCAGCAAAAGATCTGGGAGGAATAGACAAGAGACCCAGTACTTC; cdr3_aa: CASSKRSGRNRQETQYF
v_call: TRBV7-9; d_call: TRBD1; j_call: TRBJ2-7; cdr3_nt: TGTGCCAGCAGCCTTGTGGGGACAGGAGCGACCTCCTACGAGCAGTACTTC; cdr3_aa: CASSLVGTGATSYEQYF
v_call: TRBV6-1; d_call: NA; j_call: TRBJ2-3; cdr3_nt: TGTGCCAGCAGTGAATTCGGGGGATCTAGCACAGATACGCAGTATTTT; cdr3_aa: CASSEFGGSSTDTQYF
v_call: TRBV5-1; d_call: TRBD1; j_call: TRBJ1-2; cdr3_nt: TGCGCCAGCAGCCAGGAGGGGGCTTCTAACTATGGCTACACCTTC; cdr3_aa: CASSQEGASNYGYTF
v_call: TRBV9; d_call: NA; j_call: TRBJ2-2; cdr3_nt: TGTGCCAGCAGCACGAACAGGGCCGGGGAGCTGTTTTTT; cdr3_aa: CASSTNRAGELFF
v_call: TRBV5-1; d_call: NA; j_call: TRBJ2-7; cdr3_nt: TGCGCCAGCAAAACGGACAGCCAACCCTACGAGCAGTACTTC; cdr3_aa: CASKTDSQPYEQYF
v_call: TRBV27; d_call: TRBD2; j_call: TRBJ2-3; cdr3_nt: TGTGCCAGCATCCCTTCTAGCGGGCCCCGGGATACGCAGTATTTT; cdr3_aa: CASIPSSGPRDTQYF
v_call: TRBV7-8; d_call: TRBD1; j_call: TRBJ2-5; cdr3_nt: TGTGCCAGCAGCTTAGCGACAGGGGGGCGGGTGGAGACCCAGTACTTC; cdr3_aa: CASSLATGGRVETQYF
v_call: TRBV4-3; d_call: NA; j_call: TRBJ2-7; cdr3_nt: TGCGCCAGCAGCCAAGAGGAACGGGGGACCTACGAGCAGTACTTC; cdr3_aa: CASSQEERGTYEQYF
v_call: TRBV4-2; d_call: NA; j_call: TRBJ1-5; cdr3_nt: TGTGCCAGCAGCCAAGATATTCCCGAGGAGTCGGATAGCAATCAGCCCCAGCATTTT; cdr3_aa: CASSQDIPEESDSNQPQHF
v_call: TRBV25-1; d_call: NA; j_call: TRBJ2-3; cdr3_nt: TGTGCCAGCAGTGAGATCGGGTCTGCGGGAGATACGCAGTATTTT; cdr3_aa: CASSEIGSAGDTQYF
v_call: TRBV19; d_call: TRBD2; j_call: TRBJ2-5; cdr3_nt: TGTGCCAGTAGTACCCTAGCGGGGGGGCCGACGGGAGAGACCCAGTACTTC; cdr3_aa: CASSTLAGGPTGETQYF
v_call: TRBV9; d_call: NA; j_call: TRBJ2-3; cdr3_nt: TGTGCCAGCAGCCCTGGTGGGGGGAGCACAGATACGCAGTATTTT; cdr3_aa: CASSPGGGSTDTQYF
v_call: TRBV7-2; d_call: TRBD2; j_call: TRBJ2-1; cdr3_nt: TGTGCCAGCAGCTTAGATCCTAGCGGGGGGTACAATGAGCAGTTCTTC; cdr3_aa: CASSLDPSGGYNEQFF
v_call: TRBV7-9; d_call: NA; j_call: TRBJ1-3; cdr3_nt: TGTGCCAGCAGCCAGTCCCTCCAGGGATACACCATATATTTT; cdr3_aa: CASSQSLQGYTIYF
v_call: TRBV7-9; d_call: NA; j_call: TRBJ1-4; cdr3_nt: TGTGCCAGCAGCTCTACAGGAACTAATGAAAAACTGTTTTTT; cdr3_aa: CASSSTGTNEKLFF
v_call: TRBV12-5; d_call: NA; j_call: TRBJ1-2; cdr3_nt: TGTGCTAGTGGCACTCAGGGGTCTCATGGCTACACCTTC; cdr3_aa: CASGTQGSHGYTF
v_call: TRBV19; d_call: NA; j_call: TRBJ1-2; cdr3_nt: TGTGCCAGTACCGTCTCCGGGATCGGGGCTAACTATGGCTACACCTTC; cdr3_aa: CASTVSGIGANYGYTF
v_call: TRBV7-9; d_call: TRBD1; j_call: TRBJ2-3; cdr3_nt: TGTGCCAGCAGCTTAGGAATCGGACAGGGAAAGGCAGATACGCAGTATTTT; cdr3_aa: CASSLGIGQGKADTQYF
v_call: TRBV4-2; d_call: TRBD2; j_call: TRBJ2-3; cdr3_nt: TGTGCCAGCAGCCAAGATATGGTGCCGGGGGGGAGGACAGATACGCAGTATTTT; cdr3_aa: CASSQDMVPGGRTDTQYF
v_call: TRBV10-3; d_call: NA; j_call: TRBJ2-7; cdr3_nt: TGTGCCATCAGTGACTCCGGCAGGGATCAAACCCACGAGCAGTACTTC; cdr3_aa: CAISDSGRDQTHEQYF
v_call: TRBV7-8; d_call: TRBD1; j_call: TRBJ1-2; cdr3_nt: TGTGCCAGCAGCTTAAAACAGGGGGGCTATGGCTACACCTTC; cdr3_aa: CASSLKQGGYGYTF
v_call: TRBV19; d_call: NA; j_call: TRBJ1-5; cdr3_nt: TGTGCCAGTAGTGTGATGATCGGGGAAGGCAATCAGCCCCAGCATTTT; cdr3_aa: CASSVMIGEGNQPQHF
v_call: TRBV29-1; d_call: NA; j_call: TRBJ2-3; cdr3_nt: TGCAGCGTTGAGGGGCAGGGCCGGGATACGCAGTATTTT; cdr3_aa: CSVEGQGRDTQYF
v_call: TRBV5-4; d_call: TRBD2; j_call: TRBJ2-5; cdr3_nt: TGTGCCAGCAGCTGGAATACCGGGACTAGCTACAAGACCCAGTACTTC; cdr3_aa: CASSWNTGTSYKTQYF
v_call: TRBV5-6; d_call: TRBD2; j_call: TRBJ2-3; cdr3_nt: TGTGCCAGCAGCTTGGGCCCGACTAGCGGGGGCACAGATACGCAGTATTTT; cdr3_aa: CASSLGPTSGGTDTQYF
v_call: TRBV6-6; d_call: NA; j_call: TRBJ2-3; cdr3_nt: TGTGCCAGCAGTTACAACAGGATAATCACAGATACGCAGTATTTT; cdr3_aa: CASSYNRIITDTQYF
v_call: TRBV5-1; d_call: TRBD1; j_call: TRBJ1-1; cdr3_nt: TGCGCCAGCAGCTTGGATAAGGGGGCCGGCACTGAAGCTTTCTTT; cdr3_aa: CASSLDKGAGTEAFF
v_call: TRBV19; d_call: NA; j_call: TRBJ2-5; cdr3_nt: TGTGCCAGCAGAATACGATTAATGGCCCAAGAGACCCAGTACTTC; cdr3_aa: CASRIRLMAQETQYF
v_call: TRBV5-1; d_call: NA; j_call: TRBJ2-5; cdr3_nt: TGCGCCAGCAGCCCAAGGGACATTGAGACCCAGTACTTC; cdr3_aa: CASSPRDIETQYF
v_call: TRBV12-5; d_call: NA; j_call: TRBJ1-1; cdr3_nt: TGTGCTAGTGCAAAGGAGCCGAACACTGAAGCTTTCTTT; cdr3_aa: CASAKEPNTEAFF
v_call: TRBV7-2; d_call: TRBD2; j_call: TRBJ2-5; cdr3_nt: TGTGCCAGCAGCTTAGCGAGGGGAGGGGAGACCCAGTACTTC; cdr3_aa: CASSLARGGETQYF
v_call: TRBV5-1; d_call: NA; j_call: TRBJ2-2; cdr3_nt: TGCGCCAGCAGCTTGAGAACAGCAACTAACACCGGGGAGCTGTTTTTT; cdr3_aa: CASSLRTATNTGELFF
v_call: TRBV5-1; d_call: TRBD2; j_call: TRBJ2-3; cdr3_nt: TGCGCCAGCAGCCGGGGGGTTCTAGATACGCAGTATTTT; cdr3_aa: CASSRGVLDTQYF
v_call: TRBV5-6; d_call: NA; j_call: TRBJ1-5; cdr3_nt: TGTGCCAGCAGCTTGGTCTCCACAGGACAAAGTCAGCCCCAGCATTTT; cdr3_aa: CASSLVSTGQSQPQHF
v_call: TRBV6-5; d_call: NA; j_call: TRBJ2-1; cdr3_nt: TGTGCCAGCAGAACAGGGCTCCTCTCCTACAATGAGCAGTTCTTC; cdr3_aa: CASRTGLLSYNEQFF
v_call: TRBV15; d_call: TRBD1; j_call: TRBJ2-6; cdr3_nt: TGTGCCACCAGCAGAGACCGAACAGGGGGCGCGTTCGGAGCCAACGTCCTGACTTTC; cdr3_aa: CATSRDRTGGAFGANVLTF
v_call: TRBV10-3; d_call: TRBD2; j_call: TRBJ2-3; cdr3_nt: TGTGCCATCTCCCGACCCCCTAGCGGGACTTCAGATACGCAGTATTTT; cdr3_aa: CAISRPPSGTSDTQYF
v_call: TRBV5-1; d_call: TRBD1; j_call: TRBJ1-6; cdr3_nt: TGCGCCAGCAGCTTGACAGGGGTGCAGGCACCCCTCCACTTT; cdr3_aa: CASSLTGVQAPLHF
v_call: TRBV19; d_call: NA; j_call: TRBJ1-1; cdr3_nt: TGTGCCAGTAGTATCAAGGGGGATACTGAAGCTTTCTTT; cdr3_aa: CASSIKGDTEAFF
v_call: TRBV7-2; d_call: TRBD1; j_call: TRBJ1-1; cdr3_nt: TGTGCCAGCAGCTTTCTCGGGACAGGGGTGAACACTGAAGCTTTCTTT; cdr3_aa: CASSFLGTGVNTEAFF